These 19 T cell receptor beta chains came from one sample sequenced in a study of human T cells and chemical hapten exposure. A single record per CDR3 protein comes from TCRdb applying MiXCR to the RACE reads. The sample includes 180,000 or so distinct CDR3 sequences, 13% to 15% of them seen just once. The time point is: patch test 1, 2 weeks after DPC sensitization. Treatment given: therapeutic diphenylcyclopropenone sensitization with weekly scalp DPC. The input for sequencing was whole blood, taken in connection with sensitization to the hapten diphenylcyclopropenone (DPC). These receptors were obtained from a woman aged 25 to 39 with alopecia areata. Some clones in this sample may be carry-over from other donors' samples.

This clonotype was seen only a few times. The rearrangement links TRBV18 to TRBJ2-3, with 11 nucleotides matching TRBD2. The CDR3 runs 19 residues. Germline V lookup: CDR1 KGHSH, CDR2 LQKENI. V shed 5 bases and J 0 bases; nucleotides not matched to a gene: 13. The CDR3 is CASSTPFQTSGESTDTQYF. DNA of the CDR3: TGTGCCAGCTCAACTCCCTTCCAGACTAGCGGGGAGAGCACAGATACGCAGTATTTT.

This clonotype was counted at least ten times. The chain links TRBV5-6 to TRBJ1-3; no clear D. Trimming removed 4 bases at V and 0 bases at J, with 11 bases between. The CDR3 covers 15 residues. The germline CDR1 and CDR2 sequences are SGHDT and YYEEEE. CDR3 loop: CASSDARYSGNTIYF. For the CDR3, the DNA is TGTGCCAGCAGCGATGCACGATACTCTGGAAACACCATATATTTT.

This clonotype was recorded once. CDR3 amino acids: CAWRPLGWNTEAFF. The CDR3 nucleotides are TGTGCCTGGAGGCCACTCGGATGGAACACTGAAGCTTTCTTT. V gene TRBV30 combines with J gene TRBJ1-1; D is undetermined. Germline V CDR1 and CDR2: GTSNPN, SVGIG (reference sequence). The CDR3 covers 14 residues. V was shortened by 3 bases and J by 1 base, with 12 bases between the two germline ends.

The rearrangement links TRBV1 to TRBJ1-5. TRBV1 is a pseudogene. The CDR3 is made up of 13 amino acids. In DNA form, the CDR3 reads TGCACCAGCAGCCGCGGGGAGGATCAGCCCCAGCATTTT. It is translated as CTSSRGEDQPQHF.

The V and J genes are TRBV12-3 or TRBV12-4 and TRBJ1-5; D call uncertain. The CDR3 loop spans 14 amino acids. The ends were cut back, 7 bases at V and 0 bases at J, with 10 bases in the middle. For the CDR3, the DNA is TGTGCCAGCAAAGTGGGAACTAGCAATCAGCCCCAGCATTTT. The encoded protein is CASKVGTSNQPQHF.

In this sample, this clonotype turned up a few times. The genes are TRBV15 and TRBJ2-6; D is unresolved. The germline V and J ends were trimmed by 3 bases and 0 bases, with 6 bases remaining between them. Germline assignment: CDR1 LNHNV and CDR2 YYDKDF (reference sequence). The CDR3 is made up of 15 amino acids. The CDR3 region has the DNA TGTGCCACCAGCAGGGAGAACTCTGGGGCCAACGTCCTGACTTTC. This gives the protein CATSRENSGANVLTF. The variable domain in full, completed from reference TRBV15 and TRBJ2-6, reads DAMVIQNPRYQVTQFGKPVTLSCSQTLNHNVMYWYQQKSSQAPKLLFHYYDKDFNNEADTPDNFQSRRPNTSFCFLDIRSPGLGDTAMYLCATSRENSGANVLTFGAGSRLTVL.

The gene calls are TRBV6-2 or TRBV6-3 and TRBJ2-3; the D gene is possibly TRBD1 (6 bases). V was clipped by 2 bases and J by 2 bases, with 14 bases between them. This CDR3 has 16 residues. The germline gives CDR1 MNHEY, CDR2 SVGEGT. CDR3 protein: CASSYDPQGYTDTQYF. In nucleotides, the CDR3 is TGTGCCAGCAGTTACGACCCACAGGGTTACACAGATACGCAGTATTTT.

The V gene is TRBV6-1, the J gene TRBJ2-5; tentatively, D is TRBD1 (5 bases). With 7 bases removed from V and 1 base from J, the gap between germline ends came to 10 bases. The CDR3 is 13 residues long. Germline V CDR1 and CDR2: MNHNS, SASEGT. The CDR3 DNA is TGTGCCAGCATGGGGCAGACCCAAGAGACCCAGTACTTC. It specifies CASMGQTQETQYF.

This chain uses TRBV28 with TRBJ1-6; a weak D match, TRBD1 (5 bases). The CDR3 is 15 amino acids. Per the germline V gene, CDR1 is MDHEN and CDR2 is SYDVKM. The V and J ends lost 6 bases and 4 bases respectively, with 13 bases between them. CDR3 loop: CASRPGELYNSPLHF. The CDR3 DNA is TGTGCCAGCAGACCGGGGGAACTTTATAATTCACCCCTCCACTTT.

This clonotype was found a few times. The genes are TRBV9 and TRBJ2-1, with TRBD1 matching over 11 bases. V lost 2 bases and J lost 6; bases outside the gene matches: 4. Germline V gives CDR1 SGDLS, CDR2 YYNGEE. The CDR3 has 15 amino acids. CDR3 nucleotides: TGTGCCAGCAGCGTGTGGACAGGGGGCGTCAATGAGCAGTTCTTC. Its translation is CASSVWTGGVNEQFF. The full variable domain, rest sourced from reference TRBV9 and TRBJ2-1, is DSGVTQTPKHLITATGQRVTLRCSPRSGDLSVYWYQQSLDQGLQFLIQYYNGEERAKGNILERFSAQQFPDLHSELNLSSLELGDSALYFCASSVWTGGVNEQFFGPGTRLTVL.

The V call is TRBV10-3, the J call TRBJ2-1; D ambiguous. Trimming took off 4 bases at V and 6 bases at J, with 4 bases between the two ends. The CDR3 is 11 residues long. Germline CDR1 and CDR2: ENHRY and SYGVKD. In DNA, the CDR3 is TGTGCCATCAGTGGCAGCAATGAGCAGTTCTTC. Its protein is CAISGSNEQFF.

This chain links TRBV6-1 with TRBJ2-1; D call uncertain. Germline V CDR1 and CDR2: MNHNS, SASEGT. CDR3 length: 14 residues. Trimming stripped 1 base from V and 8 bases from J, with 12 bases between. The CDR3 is CASSEGTERYEQFF. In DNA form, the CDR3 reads TGTGCCAGCAGTGAAGGGACGGAAAGGTATGAGCAGTTCTTC.

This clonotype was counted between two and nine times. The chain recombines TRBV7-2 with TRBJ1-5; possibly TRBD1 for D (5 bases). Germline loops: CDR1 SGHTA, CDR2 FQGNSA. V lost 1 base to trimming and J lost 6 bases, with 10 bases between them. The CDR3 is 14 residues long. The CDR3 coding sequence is TGTGCCAGCAGCTTAGATGGGGGAAGTCAGCCCCAGCATTTT. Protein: CASSLDGGSQPQHF.

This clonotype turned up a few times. The CDR3 spells CASSFGLVGTDTQYF. For the CDR3, the DNA is TGTGCCAGCAGTTTCGGGTTAGTTGGCACAGATACGCAGTATTTT. This chain uses TRBV12-3 or TRBV12-4 with TRBJ2-3; D is unresolved. Deletions cut 3 bases from V and 1 base from J, with 11 bases between. The CDR3 spans 15 residues.

The CDR3 DNA is TGTGCCAGCAGTTTGACAGGGAGTGGCACAGATACGCAGTATTTT. Amino acids: CASSLTGSGTDTQYF. This chain connects TRBV6-5 to TRBJ2-3; TRBD1 matches at 7 bases. V gave up 4 bases and J gave up 1 base; unmatched junction bases: 5. The length of the CDR3 is 15 residues. CDR1 is MNHEY, CDR2 SVGAGI, per germline.

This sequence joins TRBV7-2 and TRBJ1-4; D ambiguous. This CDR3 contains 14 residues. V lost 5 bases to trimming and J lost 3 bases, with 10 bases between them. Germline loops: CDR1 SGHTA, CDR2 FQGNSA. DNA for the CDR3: TGTGCCAGCAGCCTCGACGGAGCTAATGAAAAACTGTTTTTT. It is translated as CASSLDGANEKLFF. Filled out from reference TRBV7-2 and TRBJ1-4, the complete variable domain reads GAGVSQSPSNKVTEKGKDVELRCDPISGHTALYWYRQSLGQGLEFLIYFQGNSAPDKSGLPSDRFSAERTGGSVSTLTIQRTQQEDSAVYLCASSLDGANEKLFFGSGTQLSVL.

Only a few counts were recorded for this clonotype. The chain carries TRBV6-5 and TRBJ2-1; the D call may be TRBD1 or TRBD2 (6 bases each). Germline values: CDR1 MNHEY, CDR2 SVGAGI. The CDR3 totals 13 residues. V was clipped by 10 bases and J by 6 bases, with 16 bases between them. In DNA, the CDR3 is TGTGCCACCCTGGAAGGGGGGCGCAATGAGCAGTTCTTC. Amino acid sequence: CATLEGGRNEQFF.

CDR3 residues: CASSAEQIYNEQFF. Here the CDR3 DNA reads TGTGCCAGCAGCGCCGAACAGATTTACAATGAGCAGTTCTTC. V and J are TRBV7-8 and TRBJ2-1; D uncertain. Germline values: CDR1 SGHVS, CDR2 FQNEAQ. CDR3 length equals 14 residues. V lost 5 bases and J 4 bases, leaving 12 bases between the germline ends.

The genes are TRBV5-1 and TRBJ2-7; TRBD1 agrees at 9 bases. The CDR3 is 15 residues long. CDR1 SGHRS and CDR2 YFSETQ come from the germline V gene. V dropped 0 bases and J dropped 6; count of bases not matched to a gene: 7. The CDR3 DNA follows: TGCGCCAGCAGCTTGGCGGGGACAGGGCGGTCCGAGCAGTACTTC. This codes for CASSLAGTGRSEQYF.